The clone carrying this TCR beta chain was picked up a small number of times. V was cut by 6 bases and J by 2 bases, with 16 bases left in between. The germline CDR1 and CDR2 sequences are SQVTM and ANQGSEA. The CDR3 is 15 residues long. The source of the sample is a study of T cell repertoires in cytomegalovirus infection. TCRdb reprocessed the reads via MiXCR and lists one record per CDR3 protein. The repertoire holds almost 500,000 distinct CDR3 sequences, with around 10% as singletons. The chain carries TRBV29-1 and TRBJ1-4; tentative D call: TRBD1 (5 bases). Sequenced material: PBMCs. The clonotype was recovered from a human donor in good health (CMV status not recorded). Some clones in this sample may be carry-over from other donors' samples. CDR3 protein: CSVASPGTTNEKLFF. The CDR3 DNA reads TGCAGCGTCGCTTCTCCCGGGACTACTAATGAAAAACTGTTTTTT.